One sample yielded the 14 T cell receptor beta chains listed below, sequenced in a study of cytomegalovirus exposure and HLA in healthy donors (dated by TCRdb to the late 2010s). The protocol used for the library was the immunoSEQ multiplex PCR assay. TCRdb obtained this table from immuneACCESS and retained in-frame rearrangements with V and J assigned. These tables miss some clones; where compared with another copy, unresolved V genes account for less than half of the shortfall, and the remainder is unexplained. In this sample the table shows roughly 120,000 clones, less than 90% of which occur a single time. The ten largest clones capture nearly 4.5% of the sample. Input material: PBMCs. These receptors came from a man aged 18 to 29 in good health and CMV-seropositive.

This chain connects TRBV7-2 to TRBJ1-1; no reliable D call. Germline-derived CDR1 and CDR2 are SGHTA and FQGNSA. V was trimmed by 4 bases and J by 3 bases, leaving 3 bases between them. There are 11 residues in the CDR3. The DNA of the CDR3 is TGTGCCAGCAGCTCCTACACTGAAGCTTTCTTT. This gives the protein CASSSYTEAFF.

The sample holds one count of this clone. J is TRBJ2-1 and V is TRBV4-1, with D uncertain. CDR1 is MGHRA, CDR2 YSYEKL, per germline. The CDR3 loop spans 12 amino acids. Trimming removed 3 bases at V and 10 bases at J, with 10 bases between. For the CDR3, the DNA is TGCGCCAGCAGCCATCTCGAGAGAGAGCAGTTCTTC. Its protein product is CASSHLEREQFF.

The chain uses TRBV18 and TRBJ1-6; 9 bases are shared with TRBD1. Germline CDR1 is KGHSH and CDR2 is LQKENI. This CDR3 contains 14 residues. J gave up 8 bases and V 5 bases, and 4 bases lay outside the gene matches. CDR3 sequence: CASSSDRGHSPLHF. The CDR3 DNA is TGTGCCAGCTCATCGGACAGGGGACATTCACCCCTCCACTTT.

The chain links TRBV7-6 to TRBJ2-7; 9 nucleotides match TRBD2. Germline V gene data show CDR1 as SGHVS and CDR2 as FNYEAQ. J gave up 0 bases and V 5 bases, and 5 bases lay outside the gene matches. This CDR3 spans 15 amino acids. CDR3 residues: CASSPLRGGSYEQYF. The CDR3 DNA follows: TGTGCCAGCAGCCCCCTGCGGGGGGGCTCCTACGAGCAGTACTTC.

V usage is TRBV11-2 and J usage is TRBJ2-1; tentative D call: TRBD1 (6 bases). Trimming stripped 5 bases from V and 4 bases from J, with 21 bases between. This CDR3 spans 17 amino acids. The germline V gene encodes CDR1 SGHAT and CDR2 FQNNGV. The CDR3 DNA follows: TGTGCCAGCAGCCCCCCAGGACAGCGACCTGTGTACAATGAGCAGTTCTTC. Translated, it gives CASSPPGQRPVYNEQFF.

This chain joins TRBV2 and TRBJ1-3, with TRBD1 matching 10 bases. The V segment lost 11 bases and the J segment 7 bases; nucleotides outside the gene matches: 14. The CDR3 loop spans 15 amino acids. Germline loops: CDR1 SNHLY, CDR2 FYNNEI. CDR3 DNA: TGTGCCGCAGGGGTTCGACAGGGGGCACTTAACACCATATATTTT. As protein: CAAGVRQGALNTIYF.

J is TRBJ2-1 and V is TRBV18, with TRBD2 matching 11 bases. The CDR3 has 17 residues. CDR1 is KGHSH and CDR2 is LQKENI in the germline V gene. With V trimmed by 4 bases and J by 2 bases, 7 bases remained unmatched. The CDR3 DNA follows: TGTGCCAGCTCACTAGCCCTAGCGGGGGGCCCCTACAATGAGCAGTTCTTC. Its protein is CASSLALAGGPYNEQFF.

The chain uses TRBV19 and TRBJ2-7; 12 nucleotides line up with TRBD1. The CDR3 totals 13 residues. Per the germline V gene, CDR1 is LNHDA and CDR2 is SQIVND (reference sequence). The V segment lost 9 bases and the J segment 6 bases; nucleotides outside the gene matches: 6. The CDR3 DNA sequence: TGTGCCAGCTCCGGGACAGGGGGCGGCGAGCAGTACTTC. It translates to CASSGTGGGEQYF.

This clone showed up just once. This sequence joins TRBV5-1 and TRBJ2-7; 12 bases align to TRBD1. V lost 5 bases to trimming and J lost 7 bases; unmatched junction nucleotides: 10. Germline V CDR1 and CDR2: SGHRS, YFSETQ. This CDR3 has 15 amino acids. CDR3 bases: TGCGCCAGCAGTTTGCCGGGACAGGGGGCTAGGGAGCAGTACTTC. Residues: CASSLPGQGAREQYF.

The genes are TRBV2 and TRBJ1-6; 7 bases align to TRBD1. The CDR3 covers 15 residues. With V trimmed by 2 bases and J by 6 bases, 4 bases remained unmatched. Germline CDR1 SNHLY, CDR2 FYNNEI. CDR3 loop: CASSESNRGNSPLHF. The CDR3 region has the DNA TGTGCCAGCAGTGAATCGAACAGGGGTAATTCACCCCTCCACTTT. The variable domain in full, completed from reference TRBV2 and TRBJ1-6, reads EPEVTQTPSHQVTQMGQEVILRCVPISNHLYFYWYRQILGQKVEFLVSFYNNEISEKSEIFDDQFSVERPDGSNFTLKIRSTKLEDSAMYFCASSESNRGNSPLHFGNGTRLTVT.

The chain joins TRBV19 to TRBJ1-2; 7 bases align to TRBD1. V gave up 3 bases and J gave up 6 bases; unmatched junction bases: 4. The germline gives CDR1 LNHDA, CDR2 SQIVND (reference sequence). The CDR3 is 13 amino acids. CDR3 in amino acids: CASSIQGQNGYTF. CDR3 nucleotides: TGTGCCAGTAGTATCCAGGGACAGAATGGCTACACCTTC.

The chain combines TRBV11-2 with TRBJ2-2; perhaps TRBD1 as D (8 bases). The CDR3 sequence is 15 residues long. CDR1 and CDR2 from the germline V gene are SGHAT and FQNNGV. V lost 4 bases to trimming and J lost 9 bases, with 18 bases between them. CDR3 region: CASSSMDREGRELFF. The CDR3 nucleotides read TGTGCCAGCAGCTCCATGGACAGGGAGGGCCGGGAGCTGTTTTTT.

The V gene is TRBV7-9, the J gene TRBJ2-3; tentatively, D is TRBD2 (6 bases). Germline CDR1 and CDR2: SEHNR and FQNEAQ (reference sequence). The CDR3 extends over 15 amino acids. Trimming pared 6 bases from V and 2 bases from J, leaving 15 bases between. In DNA form, the CDR3 reads TGTGCCAGCAGTCCACGGGGGATCGCCACAGATACGCAGTATTTT. Translating gives CASSPRGIATDTQYF.

The chain carries TRBV18 and TRBJ2-7; 9 bases agree with TRBD1. Germline assignment: CDR1 KGHSH and CDR2 LQKENI. The trim removed 6 bases at V and 6 bases at J, leaving 12 bases unmatched. This CDR3 contains 15 residues. Written as DNA, the CDR3 is TGTGCCAGCTCGCGAACCGGGACAGGGATAAGCGAGCAGTACTTC. It encodes CASSRTGTGISEQYF.